The 20 T cell receptor beta chains given below trace back to one sample, sequenced in a study of breast tumors, draining lymph nodes, adjacent tissues (dated by TCRdb to the mid-2010s). The library was generated by multiplex PCR. Sequencing instrument: Illumina HiSeq 2000. The raw public data were reprocessed by TCRdb itself: fastp quality trimming at Q25, MiXCR clonotype calling, in-frame beta chains only. Each entry merges the rows of one CDR3 protein and shows their most common DNA and genes. The sample table records over 20,000 distinct CDR3 sequences; under 35% of these occur just once. The ten largest clones represent 11% of the sample. The sample was breast tumor tissue. These receptors all stem from a female donor with breast cancer. Some clones in this sample may be carry-over from other donors' samples.

The sample holds many counts of this clonotype. J is TRBJ1-2 and V is TRBV19, with 8 bases aligning to TRBD1. J lost 4 bases, V lost 5 bases, and 9 bases had no gene match. The CDR3 length is 15 residues. The V gene's germline CDR1 is LNHDA and CDR2 SQIVND (reference sequence). DNA of the CDR3: TGTGCCAGTAGTGAGCCGGGACAGGCGACCTATGGCTACACCTTC. Translation: CASSEPGQATYGYTF.

This clonotype was counted many times. The chain joins TRBV6-1 to TRBJ1-5; tentatively, D is TRBD1 (5 bases). Germline values: CDR1 MNHNS, CDR2 SASEGT. Trimming shortened V by 3 bases and J by 4 bases, and 25 bases separated the two germline ends. The CDR3 loop spans 19 amino acids. The CDR3 nucleotides are TGTGCCAGCAGTGACCCAGGGACTGGCCGACCTCTGAGAAATCAGCCCCAGCATTTT. Protein sequence: CASSDPGTGRPLRNQPQHF.

This clonotype was seen many times. The CDR3 DNA follows: TGTGCCAGCAGCTTAGGGGGCCCTAACTATGGCTACACCTTC. The encoded protein is CASSLGGPNYGYTF. This chain links TRBV7-2 with TRBJ1-2; D is perhaps TRBD1 (5 bases). This CDR3 spans 14 amino acids. CDR1 and CDR2 from the germline V gene are SGHTA and FQGNSA. V was trimmed by 1 base and J by 0 bases, leaving 6 bases between them.

This clonotype was observed many times. In DNA, the CDR3 is TGTGCCAGTAGTATAAAAGGGTCAAACTATGGCTACACCTTC. This sequence encodes CASSIKGSNYGYTF. The gene calls are TRBV19 and TRBJ1-2; D unclear. Looked up from germline, CDR1 is LNHDA and CDR2 is SQIVND (reference sequence). The CDR3 consists of 14 residues. Trimming removed 2 bases from V and 2 bases from J, with 9 bases in between.

Ten or more counts support this clonotype. This rearrangement joins TRBV10-3 to TRBJ1-4; D call uncertain. Germline CDR1 and CDR2: ENHRY and SYGVKD. The germline V and J ends were trimmed by 0 bases and 2 bases, with 13 bases remaining between them. CDR3 length: 17 amino acids. CDR3 coding DNA: TGTGCCATCAGTGAGTCGGCTGGGATCGGGACTAATGAAAAACTGTTTTTT. It codes for CAISESAGIGTNEKLFF.

This clonotype was detected ten times or more. The chain recombines TRBV6-5 with TRBJ2-1; D not certain. V gave up 7 bases and J gave up 2 bases, with 6 bases separating them. The CDR3 has 12 amino acids. Germline V CDR1 and CDR2: MNHEY, SVGAGI. CDR3 sequence reads: CASTGTYNEQFF. For the CDR3, the DNA is TGTGCCAGCACTGGTACCTACAATGAGCAGTTCTTC.

This sequence joins TRBV7-2 and TRBJ2-5; D may be TRBD2 (7 bases). The CDR3 consists of 14 residues. Germline lookup yields CDR1 SGHTA and CDR2 FQGNSA. The ends were cut back, 1 base at V and 5 bases at J, with 11 bases in the middle. The CDR3 DNA reads as TGTGCCAGCAGCTTAGGGGGGGGCGTCGAGACCCAGTACTTC. Translating it yields CASSLGGGVETQYF.

V gene TRBV7-9 combines with J gene TRBJ1-2; no clear D. The V gene's germline CDR1 is SEHNR and CDR2 FQNEAQ (reference sequence). The CDR3 has 13 residues. Trimming pared 2 bases from V and 3 bases from J, leaving 7 bases between. The CDR3 nucleotides are TGTGCCAGCAGCTTAAACCCTTACTATGGCTACACCTTC. This gives the protein CASSLNPYYGYTF.

This clonotype occurred many times. This chain uses TRBV5-6 with TRBJ2-1; 10 positions match TRBD2. J gave up 8 bases and V 0 bases, and 5 bases lay outside the gene matches. Germline CDR1 reads SGHDT; CDR2 reads YYEEEE. This CDR3 is built from 15 residues. For the CDR3, the DNA is TGTGCCAGCAGCTTGGGGGGGACTAGCGTTCATGAGCAGTTCTTC. It encodes CASSLGGTSVHEQFF.

This clonotype was counted at least ten times. The chain joins TRBV5-1 to TRBJ1-2; D unclear. V shed 1 base and J shed 3 bases, with 10 bases lying between them. CDR3 length equals 14 residues. The germline CDR1 and CDR2 sequences are SGHRS and YFSETQ. CDR3 bases: TGCGCCAGCAGCTTGCTGACCCCTGACTATGGCTACACCTTC. Residues: CASSLLTPDYGYTF.

The rearrangement uses TRBV4-2 and TRBJ2-7, with D uncertain. CDR3 length equals 15 residues. Per the germline V gene, CDR1 is LGHNA and CDR2 is YNFKEQ. V lost 0 bases, J lost 0 bases, and 9 bases lay in between. The CDR3 sequence: CASSQDWQSSYEQYF. CDR3 bases: TGTGCCAGCAGCCAAGACTGGCAGAGCTCCTACGAGCAGTACTTC.

The rearrangement uses TRBV19 and TRBJ2-5; D is unresolved. V was trimmed by 5 bases and J by 2 bases, leaving 9 bases between them. CDR3 length: 13 amino acids. Germline V gene lookup returns CDR1 LNHDA and CDR2 SQIVND (reference sequence). CDR3 nucleotide sequence: TGTGCCAGTAGTGTTACCCAACAAGAGACCCAGTACTTC. As protein: CASSVTQQETQYF.

This clonotype was seen repeatedly, ten times or more. The gene calls are TRBV27 and TRBJ2-7; 9 bases are a match to TRBD2. Unmatched junction bases numbered 3, after V lost 5 bases and J lost 4 bases. The CDR3 totals 13 residues. CDR1 and CDR2 (germline): MNHEY, SMNVEV (reference sequence). The chain's CDR3 is CASSVSGSYEQYF. The CDR3 nucleotides are TGTGCCAGCAGTGTTAGCGGGAGTTACGAGCAGTACTTC.

A word on this clonotype: The junction departs from germline at one end; a sequencing error may be responsible. This sequence joins TRBV6-2 or TRBV6-3 and TRBJ1-5, with TRBD1 matching 7 bases. The CDR3 sequence is 15 residues long. CDR1 and CDR2 (germline): MNHEY, SVGEGT. In DNA, the CDR3 is TGTACCAGCAGACCCCTCGACAGGGAAAATCAGCCCCAGCATTTT. Amino acid sequence: CTSRPLDRENQPQHF.

This clonotype was found many times. The CDR3 DNA sequence: TGTGCCAGTAGTATGGGCGCCTTAGGGAATGAGCAGTTCTTC. Protein sequence: CASSMGALGNEQFF. This rearrangement joins TRBV19 to TRBJ2-1; unclear D gene. This CDR3 is 14 amino acids long. V was cut by 3 bases and J by 7 bases, with 13 bases left in between. Germline CDR1 is LNHDA and CDR2 is SQIVND (reference sequence).

In its sample, this clonotype was seen many times. CDR3 nucleotide sequence: TGTGCCAGCAGCGACGGACACACCGGGGAGCTGTTTTTT. Protein: CASSDGHTGELFF. This chain links TRBV5-5 with TRBJ2-2; D not resolved. Germline V gene lookup returns CDR1 SGHKS and CDR2 YYEKEE (reference sequence). CDR3 size: 13 residues. V lost 4 bases, J lost 3 bases, and 7 bases lay in between.

Many counts were recorded for this clonotype. This rearrangement joins TRBV7-3 to TRBJ1-2; D gene ambiguous. Germline V gene data show CDR1 as SGHTA and CDR2 as FQGTGA. Trimming stripped 4 bases from V and 8 bases from J, with 11 bases between. CDR3 length equals 12 residues. The CDR3 region is CASSSGVGGYTF. The CDR3 DNA follows: TGTGCCAGCAGCTCCGGAGTGGGGGGCTACACCTTC.

This clonotype was observed many times. The CDR3 region has the DNA TGCAGTGCTAGAACGGGGGGGTTGGGGAAGACCCAGTACTTC. Protein: CSARTGGLGKTQYF. The V gene is TRBV20-1, the J gene TRBJ2-5, with 8 bases lining up with TRBD2. Germline CDR1 and CDR2: DFQATT and SNEGSKA (reference sequence). The V and J ends lost 2 bases and 6 bases, in that order; junction bases with no gene match: 8. The CDR3 loop spans 14 amino acids.

By its share, this clonotype is medium-sized. The rearrangement links TRBV3-1 to TRBJ2-5, with D uncertain. This CDR3 has 14 residues. Germline lookup yields CDR1 LGHDT and CDR2 YNNKEL (reference sequence). Trimming took off 0 bases at V and 0 bases at J, with 5 bases between the two ends. CDR3 amino acids: CASSQDPHQETQYF. The CDR3 region has the DNA TGTGCCAGCAGCCAAGATCCACACCAAGAGACCCAGTACTTC.

This clonotype has just a few counts. The chain links TRBV28 to TRBJ1-2, with D possibly being TRBD1 (6 bases). The V and J ends lost 8 bases and 8 bases respectively, with 18 bases between them. This CDR3 has 13 amino acids. CDR1 is MDHEN and CDR2 is SYDVKM in the germline V gene. The CDR3 DNA reads TGTGCCAGCGGATTGCATACAGGGTTGGGCTACACCTTC. It yields the protein CASGLHTGLGYTF.